This TCR beta chain was obtained from a study of cytomegalovirus exposure and HLA in healthy donors. Study-wide results and caveats: In vitro testing confirmed a few CMV-associated chains as specific for CMV antigens.

The repertoire was sequenced with immunoSEQ multiplex PCR; TCRdb's copy has only in-frame clones and lacks some. Altogether about 220,000 clones are present, 85% to 90% being singletons, with the ten largest covering 2.9%. The donors belonged to the approximately 110-subject validation cohort, separate from the approximately 670-subject first cohort. Notes on this clone: Its specificity is not known.

The sequencing sample was made of PBMCs. The clonotype originates from a woman younger than 30 in good health and CMV-seronegative.

Written as DNA, the CDR3 is TGCGCCAGCAGCTTGGAGGGACAGCTATCCTACGAGCAGTACTTC. As protein: CASSLEGQLSYEQYF. The V gene is TRBV5-1, the J gene TRBJ2-7, with 7 bases identical to TRBD1. Germline CDR1 reads SGHRS; CDR2 reads YFSETQ. V was clipped by 0 bases and J by 1 base; unmatched bases: 4. The CDR3 consists of 15 residues.